This T cell receptor (beta chain) derives from a study of T cell responses to AZD1222 COVID-19 vaccine (dated by TCRdb to the early 2020s). Concerning the study at large: A total of more than 230 trial participants underwent TCR sequencing, of whom about 210 had received two doses of AZD1222 and around 25 had received two doses of the MenACWY control vaccine. Trial participants were enrolled into age subgroups of 18-55, 56-69 and 70-plus years, which contained about 150, 27 and 61 TCR-sequenced participants, respectively.

The CDR3 regions of human TCRbeta chains were analyzed by immunosequencing. The authors' analysis ran thus. Repertoire TCRs were checked for matches against a reference library of SARS-CoV-2-specific TCRs that had been generated using the MIRA antigen-specificity platform. Breadth was defined as the fraction of unique TCRs that were SARS-CoV-2-associated, and depth was defined as the fraction of total T cells that were SARS-CoV-2-associated. Using the MIRA data, every spike-specific TCR was mapped to the spike region that the TCR reacted to and assigned to either a CD4 or a CD8 class. Log10-transformed breadth and depth values were compared by one-way ANOVA with Sidak's multiple comparisons tests. The clones in this table, taken by TCRdb from immuneACCESS, are in-frame only. Not every clone is retained; where verified, under half of the shortfall comes from an unresolved V gene, and the cause of the rest is unknown. V and J calls and clone size are copied from that table; D and trimming were computed from the DNA. This sample has roughly 140,000 clones in its table, and 85% to 90% of those were observed once. 3.1% of the sample belongs to the ten largest clones.

Here is what the overall study found, with its caveats: Only a handful of AZD1222 recipients were SARS-CoV-2 seropositive at baseline, limiting conclusions about previously exposed vaccinees. The whole spike protein was spanned by vaccine-associated CD4 TCRs, and dominant responses were seen in regions 160-218 and 743-854. The 56-69-year group was small, and its depth increase did not reach significance, likely because of low power. Participants were mostly white British, with more females than males. The authors suggested clonal diversity may have been underestimated. A significant rise in spike-specific TCR breadth and depth was observed after two AZD1222 doses relative to day 0 and relative to MenACWY recipients. Because no day 14 peak-response samples were available, the repertoires could be characterized only after the peak T cell response. Reportedly, almost half of the unique spike-specific TCRs recognized epitopes lying outside the regions that are mutated in the B.1.351 and B.1.1.7 variants.

What the time point label conveys for this sample: about 28 days (+/-7) after the second vaccine dose. Because spike-specific TCR depth and breadth did not differ between the two schedules, AZD1222 recipients who got a second dose at roughly 4 weeks were pooled with those who got a second dose at roughly 12 weeks. Vaccinee samples came from UK trials COV001 and COV002, including a single-blind randomized controlled phase 2/3 trial of AZD1222 (ChAdOx1 nCoV-19) in healthy adults. For TCRbeta chain sequencing, PBMC samples from trial participants were taken at day 0 and at day 28 after the second dose. Comments on this clone: Its antigen target is currently unknown. Per-nucleotide qualities are absent, and no much larger clonotype sits a single base away.

CDR1 and CDR2 are drawn from the germline V gene: MDHEN, SYDVKM. The V end gives up 5 bases and the J end 1 base, leaving 4 bases in the junction not matched to a gene. The CDR3 contains 16 residues, cysteine and phenylalanine counted. Only the CDR3 region is kept as DNA, spanning 48 bases read in frame from base 1. The source is an adult who received the AZD1222 COVID-19 vaccine. Specimen: peripheral blood, collected 28 days after the second AZD1222 dose. The chain is made from TRBV28 and TRBJ2-2, and 10 junctional nucleotides match TRBD2. The bases read TGTGCCAGCAGTCCAAGCGGGAGGGGGAACACCGGGGAGCTGTTTTTT. The encoded protein is CASSPSGRGNTGELFF. Outside the CDR3, residues come from the reference TRBV28 and TRBJ2-2 proteins, so the full variable domain is: DVKVTQSSRYLVKRTGEKVFLECVQDMDHENMFWYRQDPGLGLRLIYFSYDVKMKEKGDIPEGYSVSREKKERFSLILESASTNQTSMYLCASSPSGRGNTGELFFGEGSRLTVL.